This paragraph reports one TCR beta chain. The record originates from a study of shared clonotypes between healthy human individuals. This table comes from immunoSEQ multiplex PCR, and its TCRdb copy is limited to in-frame clones, with some not included. The sample includes over 2 million clones, roughly 95% of them seen just once. Germline V gene lookup returns CDR1 SEHNR and CDR2 FQNEAQ (reference sequence). CDR3 size: 16 residues. With 8 bases clipped from V and 0 bases from J, the junction kept 8 bases outside the gene matches. Memory CD4+ cells were the fraction left after CD45RA+ naive selection.

The gene calls are TRBV7-9 and TRBJ1-1; TRBD1 agrees at 11 bases. Sequencing input: naive CD4+ T cells sorted from blood. Subset here: CD45RA+ positively selected. The TCR sequence derives from a man between 18 and 29 years old in good health. The CDR3 reads CASGPGQGEMNTEAFF. CDR3 coding DNA: TGTGCCAGCGGCCCGGGACAGGGGGAAATGAACACTGAAGCTTTCTTT. Full variable domain (rest looked up from reference TRBV7-9 and TRBJ1-1): DTGVSQNPRHKITKRGQNVTFRCDPISEHNRLYWYRQTLGQGPEFLTYFQNEAQLEKSRLLSDRFSAERPKGSFSTLEIQRTEQGDSAMYLCASGPGQGEMNTEAFFGQGTRLTVV.